This TCR beta chain was recorded in a study of T cells in Graves' hyperthyroidism and ophthalmopathy (dated by TCRdb to about 2019). About the full investigation: Peripheral blood was collected at initial diagnosis, before any treatment. To identify TCR V-J signatures that set the groups apart, the researchers used a discovery cohort of 100 patients, made up of around 40 with Graves' ophthalmopathy and 57 with stable Graves' hyperthyroidism. Prospective prediction of ophthalmopathy was tested in an independent validation cohort of fewer than 20 hyperthyroidism patients and some 17 patients who later progressed to ophthalmopathy. The 100 or so discovery patients were divided at random into training and test sets in a 7:3 ratio. In more than five Graves' hyperthyroidism patients, the study also compared T-cell repertoires from thyroid tissue with T-cell repertoires from blood. After sampling, hyperthyroidism patients received methimazole starting at 30 mg daily, and ophthalmopathy patients received high-dose intravenous methylprednisolone. The paper describes TCR Vbeta CDR3 sequencing of 120 to 150 peripheral blood samples, made up of 43 ophthalmopathy patients, roughly 75 hyperthyroidism patients and some 17 progressor patients.

The CDR1 and CDR2 encoded by the germline V gene (reference sequence) are SEHNR and FQNEAQ. V loses 5 bases, J loses 9 bases, and the germline ends lie 14 bases apart. The CDR3 holds 13 amino acids from the cysteine to the phenylalanine. CDR3 DNA only is kept here, 39 bases in frame from base 1. This clonotype was picked up many times. The target of this receptor is not known. Per-base qualities were not stored, and no clone one base away is much larger. A patient counted as having stable Graves' hyperthyroidism if no progression to ophthalmopathy occurred over 18 months of follow-up. Hyperthyroidism patients were newly diagnosed, with disease duration under 2 months, and aged 18 to 65 years. Any patient with an uncontrolled infection, another autoimmune disease, pregnancy or lactation was excluded. Diagnoses were established on the basis of clinical symptoms, serum thyroxine and TRAb, thyroid ultrasound, and orbital computed tomography. Ficoll-Paque density gradient centrifugation was used to isolate PBMCs from approximately 10 ml of fresh peripheral blood. Trizol reagent was used to extract total RNA, and RNA quality was then checked on an Agilent 2100 Bioanalyzer.

What the study reported, not specific to this receptor: In validation, progression to ophthalmopathy was predicted by the model with about 70% sensitivity and 72.22% specificity, a median of 6.5 months before onset. Sample size was not statistically predetermined, and investigators were not blinded to group allocation. A model built on a 13 V-J signature distinguished ophthalmopathy from stable hyperthyroidism, reaching 87.88% sensitivity and around 81% specificity in cross-validation and 80%/75% in testing. Most expanded thyroid clonotypes (frequency above 0.001) were also found in blood, which suggests that blood repertoires may mirror thyroid immune responses.

The TCR beta CDR3 regions were amplified from the RNA transcripts. The first round of RT-PCR for the TCR CDR3 was performed with the HTBI primer set and the Qiagen OneStep RT-PCR kit. A second multiplex PCR round built the libraries, followed by size selection and purification. Libraries were sequenced paired-end with 100 bp reads on an Illumina HiSeq2000. The paper's processing steps were these. SOAPnuke was used to process the raw data, removing reads that contained adapters or uncalled bases, had a mean Phred below 15, or lacked an exact match to the constant primer or identifier. High-quality paired reads were merged with COPE v1.2.5, and unique nucleotide sequences were defined as clonotypes. MiTCR v1.1 was used to align clonotypes to the IMGT TRBV, TRBD and TRBJ reference segments. Analysis was restricted to V-J combinations with a frequency above 0.0001, which covered just over 98% of repertoires. The TCS score was defined as F50 (clonal expansion) divided by E x V (chaos), with BLOSUM62-based TCRdist calculated between CDR3 peptides within each V-J. Welch's t-statistics and random forest reduced approximately 520 V-J features to under 15, which were used in a naive Bayes classifier (R e1071). Thyroid-blood repertoire similarity was quantified with the Morisita-Horn index. Using fastp trimming at Q25 and MiXCR clonotype assembly, TCRdb reanalyzed the public sequencing data and kept in-frame beta chains. Rows are unified per CDR3 protein, each entry keeping the most common DNA and genes. These V and J calls originate from TCRdb's pipeline instead of the authors' own analysis. The sample yields roughly 840,000 distinct CDR3 sequences; roughly 37% were counted once. 8.9% of the sample belongs to the ten largest clones.

The chain was built from TRBV7-9 and TRBJ1-5; a tentative D match to TRBD1 spans 6 bases. Sequencing was done on a sample of blood. The receptor was isolated from a man aged 18 to 30 with Graves' hyperthyroidism. The DNA sequence is TGTGCCAGCAGCACCTCGACAGGTGGGCCCCAGCATTTT. This encodes CASSTSTGGPQHF.